Listed here are 28 T cell receptor beta chains from one sample, sequenced in a study of cytomegalovirus exposure and HLA in healthy donors. PCR used 60 Vbeta primers and 13 Jbeta primers. Libraries were prepared by immunoSEQ multiplex PCR; TCRdb keeps only in-frame clonotypes and omits some of them. This sample has about 140,000 clones; approximately 82% occur once, and the top ten carry about 1.5%. Sequencing used PBMCs. The receptors were sampled from a young man in good health and CMV-seropositive.

DNA of the CDR3: TGTGCCAGCAGCTTAGTCTTGTCTAGCGGGGGGAGGGAGGAGACCCAGTACTTC. Protein product: CASSLVLSSGGREETQYF. The chain combines TRBV7-8 with TRBJ2-5; 11 bases match TRBD2. The CDR3 length is 18 residues. V shed 1 base, J shed 5 bases, and the junction held 12 bases outside the gene matches. Germline-derived CDR1 and CDR2 are SGHVS and FQNEAQ.

The J gene is TRBJ2-7, the V gene TRBV6-1; 12 bases map to TRBD2. The V gene end was trimmed by 5 bases and the J gene end by 2 bases; junction bases not matched to a gene: 4. This CDR3 contains 15 residues. The V gene's germline CDR1 is MNHNS and CDR2 SASEGT. Here the CDR3 DNA reads TGTGCCAGCAGTCTGACTAGCGGGGGAACCTACGAGCAGTACTTC. It is translated as CASSLTSGGTYEQYF.

The chain has TRBV25-1 and TRBJ2-7, with a possible D match to TRBD2 (5 bases). The CDR3 is 16 amino acids. Germline CDR1 and CDR2: MGHDK and SYGVNS. The V and J ends lost 3 bases and 7 bases respectively, with 22 bases between them. This CDR3 is CASSEPRGAEGGEQYF. The CDR3 bases are TGTGCCAGCAGTGAGCCCCGGGGAGCCGAGGGCGGGGAGCAGTACTTC.

The chain combines TRBV29-1 with TRBJ2-3; 9 positions agree with TRBD2. This CDR3 region has 15 residues. The V and J ends lost 4 bases and 0 bases, in that order; junction bases with no gene match: 5. Germline-derived CDR1 and CDR2 are SQVTM and ANQGSEA. CDR3 nucleotides: TGCAGCGTTGCCCGACTAGCGGCTAGCACAGATACGCAGTATTTT. It translates to CSVARLAASTDTQYF.

This clone showed up just a few times. The chain couples TRBV5-1 to TRBJ2-1; 13 bases map to TRBD2. Losses at the gene ends were 5 bases for V and 5 bases for J; bases not matched to a gene: 7. CDR3 size: 16 residues. CDR1 and CDR2 from the germline V gene are SGHRS and YFSETQ. The CDR3 DNA follows: TGCGCCAGCAGAGGACTAGCGGGAGCCGGAGACAATGAGCAGTTCTTC. It translates to CASRGLAGAGDNEQFF.

This chain connects TRBV2 to TRBJ2-7, with 10 bases aligning to TRBD1. Germline V gene lookup returns CDR1 SNHLY and CDR2 FYNNEI. This CDR3 has 14 residues. Losses at the gene ends were 8 bases for V and 6 bases for J; bases not matched to a gene: 10. The CDR3 DNA reads as TGTGCCAGCCAGAGCCAGGACAGGGGGGGCGAGCAGTACTTC. Translating gives CASQSQDRGGEQYF.

CDR3 in DNA: TGTGCCAGCACCACTAGCGGGGCCTACGTTTCCTACAATGAGCAGTTCTTC. This sequence encodes CASTTSGAYVSYNEQFF. This chain joins TRBV5-5 and TRBJ2-1; TRBD2 aligns across 10 bases. V shed 6 bases and J 1 base; nucleotides not matched to a gene: 10. Looked up from germline, CDR1 is SGHKS and CDR2 is YYEKEE (reference sequence). This CDR3 has 17 residues.

This clone showed up just once. The J gene is TRBJ2-3, the V gene TRBV5-1, with 8 bases lining up with TRBD1. V lost 0 bases to trimming and J lost 4 bases; unmatched junction nucleotides: 7. CDR3 length equals 16 residues. Germline V gene lookup returns CDR1 SGHRS and CDR2 YFSETQ. CDR3 bases: TGCGCCAGCAGCTTGGGTCGGGACAGGTATGCAGATACGCAGTATTTT. Its translation: CASSLGRDRYADTQYF.

This chain links TRBV18 with TRBJ2-2; 8 bases map to TRBD1. V shed 5 bases, J shed 4 bases, and the junction held 6 bases outside the gene matches. The CDR3 runs to 15 residues. Per germline, CDR1 KGHSH and CDR2 LQKENI. In DNA form, the CDR3 reads TGTGCCAGCTCAATAAAGACAGGGGTCACCGGGGAGCTGTTTTTT. This gives the protein CASSIKTGVTGELFF.

As regards this clone: One junction end disagrees with the germline gene, perhaps due to a read error. The chain couples TRBV7-8 to TRBJ2-7, with 9 positions matching TRBD1. The CDR3 loop spans 14 amino acids. Looked up from germline, CDR1 is SGHVS and CDR2 is FQNEAQ. In DNA form, the CDR3 reads TGTGCCGGCAGCTCCCGGGACAGGGAAGACGAGCAGTACTTC. Protein sequence: CAGSSRDREDEQYF.

With respect to this clone: One end of the junction does not line up with germline, which may come from a read error. The rearrangement uses TRBV7-9 and TRBJ1-4; D is ambiguous. The CDR3 spans 12 residues. The germline V gene has CDR1 SEHNR and CDR2 FQNEAQ (reference sequence). The CDR3 loop reads CSSSLASGKLFF. The CDR3 DNA sequence: TGTTCCAGCAGCTTAGCGTCCGGAAAACTGTTTTTT.

The chain carries TRBV30 and TRBJ1-4; a weak D match, TRBD1 (6 bases). V lost 1 base to trimming and J lost 8 bases, with 14 bases between them. The CDR3 has 14 residues. Germline loops: CDR1 GTSNPN, CDR2 SVGIG (reference sequence). CDR3 coding DNA: TGTGCCTGGAGTGCAGGGGTGACAAGCGAAAAACTGTTTTTT. This codes for CAWSAGVTSEKLFF.

Turning to this clone: The junction differs from germline at one of its ends, possibly a read error. The chain has TRBV28 and TRBJ2-7, with 10 bases identical to TRBD2. CDR3 length equals 12 residues. Germline V gene lookup returns CDR1 MDHEN and CDR2 SYDVKM. Here the CDR3 DNA reads TGTGCCAGCAGTTTAAGCGGTCTAGCGGGGGACTTC. Protein product: CASSLSGLAGDF.

This rearrangement joins TRBV7-9 to TRBJ2-1, with 12 nucleotides matching TRBD2. CDR1 and CDR2 from the germline V gene are SEHNR and FQNEAQ (reference sequence). The trim removed 5 bases at V and 9 bases at J, leaving 8 bases unmatched. CDR3 size: 15 residues. DNA of the CDR3: TGTGCCAGCAGCCCGACTAGCGGGGGAAAGGGTGAGCAGTTCTTC. Amino acid sequence: CASSPTSGGKGEQFF. The variable domain in full, with the rest retrieved from reference TRBV7-9 and TRBJ2-1, is DTGVSQNPRHKITKRGQNVTFRCDPISEHNRLYWYRQTLGQGPEFLTYFQNEAQLEKSRLLSDRFSAERPKGSFSTLEIQRTEQGDSAMYLCASSPTSGGKGEQFFGPGTRLTVL.

The J gene is TRBJ1-4, the V gene TRBV5-4; D gene uncertain. The CDR3 runs to 13 residues. Trimming removed 2 bases from V and 6 bases from J, with 8 bases in between. Germline lookup yields CDR1 SGHNT and CDR2 YYREEE (reference sequence). The CDR3, as DNA: TGTGCCAGCAGCTTTGGGGAGGATGAAAAACTGTTTTTT. This encodes CASSFGEDEKLFF.

The rearrangement links TRBV7-3 to TRBJ2-1; maybe TRBD2 (7 bases). The CDR3 consists of 13 residues. CDR1 SGHTA and CDR2 FQGTGA come from the germline V gene. V gave up 6 bases and J gave up 9 bases, with 15 bases separating them. The CDR3: CASREGGDSEQFF. For the CDR3, the DNA is TGTGCCAGCAGGGAGGGGGGGGACTCTGAGCAGTTCTTC.

The chain has TRBV28 and TRBJ2-2; the D gene is possibly TRBD1 (5 bases). The CDR3 length is 17 residues. Germline-derived CDR1 and CDR2 are MDHEN and SYDVKM. Trimming shortened V by 10 bases and J by 5 bases, and 26 bases separated the two germline ends. CDR3 nucleotide sequence: TGTGCCATCAACCCAAAGAATTCCCCCCAGGGTACCGGGGAGCTGTTTTTT. It encodes CAINPKNSPQGTGELFF. Using reference TRBV28 and TRBJ2-2 for the parts outside the CDR3, the full variable domain is DVKVTQSSRYLVKRTGEKVFLECVQDMDHENMFWYRQDPGLGLRLIYFSYDVKMKEKGDIPEGYSVSREKKERFSLILESASTNQTSMYLCAINPKNSPQGTGELFFGEGSRLTVL.

The genes are TRBV11-3 and TRBJ1-1; TRBD1 agrees at 9 bases. With 3 bases clipped from V and 6 bases from J, the junction kept 5 bases outside the gene matches. Looked up from germline, CDR1 is SGHNT and CDR2 is YENEEA. The CDR3 extends over 14 amino acids. This CDR3 reads CASSFGTGQPEAFF. Here the CDR3 DNA reads TGTGCCAGCAGCTTCGGGACAGGGCAGCCTGAAGCTTTCTTT.

The CDR3 loop reads CASSLMIGGREKLFF. Here the CDR3 DNA reads TGTGCCAGCAGCTTGATGATCGGGGGTCGTGAAAAACTGTTTTTT. The chain combines TRBV5-6 with TRBJ1-4, with a tentative D call TRBD1 (5 bases). Trimming stripped 1 base from V and 7 bases from J, with 14 bases between. Germline V gene lookup returns CDR1 SGHDT and CDR2 YYEEEE. This CDR3 comprises 15 residues. The full variable domain, rest sourced from reference TRBV5-6 and TRBJ1-4, is DAGVTQSPTHLIKTRGQQVTLRCSPKSGHDTVSWYQQALGQGPQFIFQYYEEEERQRGNFPDRFSGHQFPNYSSELNVNALLLGDSALYLCASSLMIGGREKLFFGSGTQLSVL.

The chain joins TRBV6-1 to TRBJ2-7; D uncertain. V lost 1 base and J 3 bases, leaving 10 bases between the germline ends. In germline, CDR1 is MNHNS, CDR2 SASEGT. CDR3 size: 14 residues. The CDR3 DNA reads as TGTGCCAGCAGTGAAGGGGCCGGTAACTACGAGCAGTACTTC. Its protein is CASSEGAGNYEQYF.

This clone was seen just once. The chain is built from TRBV7-8 and TRBJ2-7; 8 bases match TRBD1. The CDR3 runs 15 residues. CDR1 is SGHVS, CDR2 FQNEAQ, per germline. V gave up 4 bases and J gave up 3 bases; unmatched junction bases: 8. CDR3 in amino acids: CASSYGQGSIYEQYF. CDR3 DNA sequence: TGTGCCAGCAGCTACGGACAGGGTTCGATCTACGAGCAGTACTTC. Full variable domain (remainder filled in from reference TRBV7-8 and TRBJ2-7): GAGVSQSPRYKVAKRGQDVALRCDPISGHVSLFWYQQALGQGPEFLTYFQNEAQLDKSGLPSDRFFAERPEGSVSTLKIQRTQQEDSAVYLCASSYGQGSIYEQYFGPGTRLTVT.

V gene TRBV11-3 combines with J gene TRBJ1-2, with D perhaps matching TRBD1 (5 bases). The CDR3 sequence is 15 residues long. V was pared by 6 bases and J by 3 bases, with 17 bases between. Germline CDR1 reads SGHNT; CDR2 reads YENEEA. The CDR3 DNA is TGTGCCAGCAGTCCTCGGACAACAGAACACTATGGCTACACCTTC. Its protein product is CASSPRTTEHYGYTF.

This sequence joins TRBV20-1 and TRBJ1-1; D unresolved. This CDR3 contains 10 residues. Germline V CDR1 and CDR2: DFQATT, SNEGSKA (reference sequence). V was shortened by 4 bases and J by 6 bases, with 6 bases between the two germline ends. The CDR3 sequence is CSAMSAEAFF. In nucleotides, the CDR3 is TGCAGTGCTATGTCCGCTGAAGCTTTCTTT.

V and J are TRBV11-3 and TRBJ2-1; the match to TRBD2 covers 9 bases. The trim removed 6 bases at V and 5 bases at J, leaving 5 bases unmatched. Germline V gives CDR1 SGHNT, CDR2 YENEEA. The CDR3 loop spans 14 amino acids. The DNA of the CDR3 is TGTGCCAGCAGTGTAGCGGGGGATAACAATGAGCAGTTCTTC. Its protein product is CASSVAGDNNEQFF.

The chain combines TRBV30 with TRBJ1-5; D call uncertain. This CDR3 comprises 14 residues. V was clipped by 2 bases and J by 3 bases, with 11 bases between them. Germline V CDR1 and CDR2: GTSNPN, SVGIG (reference sequence). In nucleotides, the CDR3 is TGTGCCTGGAGTAGGCAGGCCGACAATCAGCCCCAGCATTTT. As protein: CAWSRQADNQPQHF.

The chain links TRBV2 to TRBJ2-3; D unclear. V was shortened by 6 bases and J by 1 base, with 11 bases between the two germline ends. This CDR3 contains 14 residues. Germline CDR1 reads SNHLY; CDR2 reads FYNNEI. This chain's CDR3 is CASRSELRTDTQYF. The CDR3 DNA is TGTGCCAGCAGGTCGGAGCTGCGCACAGATACGCAGTATTTT.

This chain links TRBV27 with TRBJ2-7, with 7 bases identical to TRBD1. The trim removed 5 bases at V and 2 bases at J, leaving 6 bases unmatched. The CDR3 contains 14 residues. The germline V gene has CDR1 MNHEY and CDR2 SMNVEV (reference sequence). The CDR3 bases are TGTGCCAGCAGTCCTGGACAGGTACCCTACGAGCAGTACTTC. This sequence encodes CASSPGQVPYEQYF.

The rearrangement links TRBV28 to TRBJ2-3; TRBD1 matches at 12 bases. The V gene end was trimmed by 6 bases and the J gene end by 4 bases; junction bases not matched to a gene: 5. The CDR3 has 15 amino acids. Germline V gives CDR1 MDHEN, CDR2 SYDVKM. The CDR3 DNA reads TGTGCCAGCAGCCCTGGGACAGGGGGCGCAGATACGCAGTATTTT. The encoded protein is CASSPGTGGADTQYF.